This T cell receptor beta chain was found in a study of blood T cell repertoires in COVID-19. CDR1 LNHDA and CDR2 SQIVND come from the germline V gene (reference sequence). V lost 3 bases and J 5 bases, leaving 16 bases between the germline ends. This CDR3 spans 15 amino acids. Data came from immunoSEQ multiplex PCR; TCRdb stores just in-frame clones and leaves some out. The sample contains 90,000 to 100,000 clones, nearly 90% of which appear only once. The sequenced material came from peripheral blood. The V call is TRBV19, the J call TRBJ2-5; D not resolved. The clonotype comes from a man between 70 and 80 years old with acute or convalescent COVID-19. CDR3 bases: TGTGCCAGTAGTATGAGCCAGGCTGTTTGGGAGACCCAGTACTTC. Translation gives CASSMSQAVWETQYF.